Below, one T cell receptor (beta chain) is given with its context. Its cognate antigen is unknown. This CDR3 spans 15 amino acids. With 3 bases removed from V and 3 bases from J, the gap between germline ends came to 17 bases. Looked up from germline, CDR1 is DFQATT and CDR2 is SNEGSKA (reference sequence). This specimen comes from a study of breast tumors, draining lymph nodes, adjacent tissues. General study findings and limits: Compared with lymph nodes, tumors were less diverse; compared with nontumor tissue, more.

The lymph nodes were axillary draining lymph nodes from breast cancer patients. TCRdb recomputed calls from the multiplex PCR reads with MiXCR, one row per CDR3 protein. The repertoire includes approximately 230,000 distinct CDR3 sequences, nearly 35% of them detected once, and roughly 3.5% sits in the top ten. The genes are TRBV20-1 and TRBJ1-1; D remains ambiguous. Sequencing used axillary lymph node tissue. This clonotype was obtained from a female donor with breast cancer. Some clones in this sample may be carry-over from other donors' samples. The CDR3 DNA follows: TGCAGTGCTAGTCACCAGGACGAGCAGTACACTGAAGCTTTCTTT. Translated: CSASHQDEQYTEAFF.